This note documents a single T cell receptor beta chain sequence. It has no known antigen specificity. The sample holds no much larger clone one base away, and base qualities are not on file. The immunoSEQ Assay, a bias-controlled multiplex PCR, was used to amplify TCRbeta CDR3 regions from genomic DNA. The paper's data handling went like this. Nucleated cell counts per sample were estimated from amplification of reference gene primers within the assay. Sequence reads were collapsed and filtered to measure the absolute abundance of every unique TCRbeta CDR3 rearrangement. For each sample, productive Simpson clonality was calculated by taking the square root of Simpson's diversity index across productive rearrangements. The immuneACCESS repertoire file appears here via TCRdb, limited to in-frame rearrangements. These files lack a portion of the clones; in checked studies, under half of the deficit traces to unresolved V genes, and the cause of the others is not known. The V and J calls and clone size come from that table; D and trimming were worked out from the DNA. Here the sample has under 70,000 clones; 80% to 95% occur a single time. The ten most abundant clones make up approximately 15% of the sample.

These data are taken from a study of blood T cell repertoires in COVID-19 (dated by TCRdb to between 2020 and 2021). Notes on the research overall: The collaborator samples originated in the United States, Italy and Spain and spanned the acute and convalescent phases of COVID-19. The prospective study material was composed of cDNA or gDNA derived from T cells, B-cell-depleted T cells, or PBMCs. HLA class I and class II types, where available, came from metadata supplied by the sample provider rather than from assay-based typing. The samples were drawn from two sources: the first 160 participants of the ongoing ImmuneRACE study, and 1,000 to 1,500 subjects contributed by 6 global collaborators. Subjects who had been exposed to COVID-19, were actively infected with it, or had recovered from it provided the deeply sampled blood TCRbeta repertoires that made up the dataset. A de-identified subject ID, COVID-19 status, age in years and sex were almost always included in the sample metadata. The repertoires were released in a freely available public database meant as a resource for research on the immune response to SARS-CoV-2.

The investigation overall reported the following: The amount of clinical and demographic metadata varied by source and participant and was provided uncurated.

V is pared back by 4 bases and J by 4 bases, with 14 bases lying between the germline termini. Including the terminal cysteine and phenylalanine, the CDR3 comprises 15 residues. Only CDR3 DNA is held: 45 bases, read in frame from base 1. Based on the germline V gene (reference sequence), the CDR1 and CDR2 sequences are SGHNT and YYREEE. Each collaborating institution followed its own protocols to collect whole blood in K2EDTA tubes. For TCRbeta analysis, collaborators shipped samples as frozen whole blood, isolated PBMCs, or DNA extracted from either of those sample types. Sequenced: peripheral blood. This sequence was found in an older man with acute or convalescent COVID-19. The chain couples TRBV5-4 to TRBJ1-4; possibly the D gene is TRBD1, per 6 matching bases. The nucleotide sequence is given as TGTGCCAGCAGCCTCACTCAGGGGATTAATGAAAAACTGTTTTTT. This translates into CASSLTQGINEKLFF.